The 25 T cell receptor beta chains below were found in one sample sequenced in a study of blood T cell repertoires in COVID-19. Some clones are missing from TCRdb's copy, which holds only in-frame ones; the method was immunoSEQ multiplex PCR. The table records about 81,000 clones, around nine tenths of them present only once. The sample consisted of peripheral blood. The receptors shown here come from a woman aged 80 or over with acute or convalescent COVID-19.

This clone was seen a few times. This chain connects TRBV6-4 to TRBJ2-2; D is unresolved. V shed 0 bases and J shed 6 bases, with 5 bases lying between them. The CDR3 length is 13 residues. Per germline, CDR1 MRHNA and CDR2 SNTAGT. The CDR3 nucleotides are TGTGCCAGCAGTGACTCAAGCTCCGGGGAGCTGTTTTTT. Protein product: CASSDSSSGELFF.

The J gene is TRBJ2-1, the V gene TRBV21-1; whether TRBD1, the table's D call, matches the DNA was not checked. TRBV21-1 is annotated as a pseudogene. The CDR3 contains 16 residues. Here the CDR3 reads CASSKEYRISYNEQFF. DNA for the CDR3: TGTGCCAGCAGCAAAGAATACAGGATCTCCTACAATGAGCAGTTCTTC.

Written as DNA, the CDR3 is TGTGCCAGCAGGGCCAGACTAGCGGATGGCGATGAGCAGTTCTTC. As protein: CASRARLADGDEQFF. V gene TRBV6-5 combines with J gene TRBJ2-1, with 9 nucleotides matching TRBD2. The CDR3 is 15 residues long. Germline V lookup: CDR1 MNHEY, CDR2 SVGAGI. Trimming cost V 6 bases and J 8 bases; bases outside gene matches: 11.

This clone was seen only a few times. The chain carries TRBV6-5 and TRBJ1-1, with 9 bases fitting TRBD1. Germline V gene data show CDR1 as MNHEY and CDR2 as SVGAGI. This CDR3 has 14 residues. The V segment lost 5 bases and the J segment 3 bases; nucleotides outside the gene matches: 4. CDR3 region: CASSPWTGDTEAFF. CDR3 nucleotide sequence: TGTGCCAGCAGTCCCTGGACAGGGGACACTGAAGCTTTCTTT.

V gene TRBV9 combines with J gene TRBJ2-3; 10 bases fit TRBD2. The CDR3 sequence is 15 residues long. CDR1 and CDR2 (germline): SGDLS, YYNGEE. V shed 2 bases, J shed 6 bases, and the junction held 6 bases outside the gene matches. CDR3: CASSVSSGSKDTQYF. CDR3 sequence (DNA): TGTGCCAGCAGCGTCTCTAGCGGGAGTAAGGATACGCAGTATTTT. Full variable domain (outside the CDR3, taken from reference TRBV9 and TRBJ2-3): DSGVTQTPKHLITATGQRVTLRCSPRSGDLSVYWYQQSLDQGLQFLIQYYNGEERAKGNILERFSAQQFPDLHSELNLSSLELGDSALYFCASSVSSGSKDTQYFGPGTRLTVL.

The chain couples TRBV6-2 or TRBV6-3 to TRBJ2-2; 7 bases are a match to TRBD2. Germline V CDR1 and CDR2: MNHEY, SVGEGT. V dropped 6 bases and J dropped 1; count of bases not matched to a gene: 5. The CDR3 loop spans 15 amino acids. As DNA, the CDR3 is TGTGCCAGCAGCCAAATAGCGGGGAACACCGGGGAGCTGTTTTTT. Amino acids: CASSQIAGNTGELFF.

This clone was detected only once. V usage is TRBV19 and J usage is TRBJ2-7, with D perhaps matching TRBD1 (6 bases). The CDR3 has 13 residues. Germline V gene lookup returns CDR1 LNHDA and CDR2 SQIVND (reference sequence). Trimming left V 8 bases short and J 3 bases short, with 14 bases between. The CDR3 DNA is TGTGCCAGTGCCTCGGGCAGGGGCTACGAGCAGTACTTC. It codes for CASASGRGYEQYF.

The chain has TRBV15 and TRBJ1-1; TRBD1 agrees at 7 bases. In germline, CDR1 is LNHNV, CDR2 YYDKDF (reference sequence). This CDR3 has 15 residues. V lost 0 bases, J lost 0 bases, and 1 base stayed unmatched. The CDR3 sequence: CATSREGQMNTEAFF. The CDR3 DNA is TGTGCCACCAGCAGAGAGGGACAGATGAACACTGAAGCTTTCTTT.

The CDR3 DNA sequence: TGTGCCAGCTCCCGGGACAACTCCTACGAGCAGTACTTC. Protein product: CASSRDNSYEQYF. The chain combines TRBV18 with TRBJ2-7; a possible D gene is TRBD1 (6 bases). Germline V lookup: CDR1 KGHSH, CDR2 LQKENI. CDR3 length equals 13 residues. Trimming pared 6 bases from V and 0 bases from J, leaving 9 bases between.

The chain is built from TRBV4-2 and TRBJ1-5; D might be TRBD1 (5 bases). Germline V gene data show CDR1 as LGHNA and CDR2 as YNFKEQ. V gave up 0 bases and J gave up 5 bases, with 8 bases separating them. The CDR3 is made up of 14 amino acids. CDR3 sequence (DNA): TGTGCCAGCAGCCAAGATCGGGGGGATCAGCCCCAGCATTTT. Its protein product is CASSQDRGDQPQHF.

The chain links TRBV19 to TRBJ2-5; D is possibly TRBD1 (6 bases). V was clipped by 3 bases and J by 9 bases, with 11 bases between them. The germline gives CDR1 LNHDA, CDR2 SQIVND (reference sequence). CDR3 length: 12 amino acids. The CDR3 reads CASSIGTQAQYF. The CDR3 nucleotides are TGTGCCAGTAGTATTGGGACACAGGCCCAGTACTTC.

V and J are TRBV7-9 and TRBJ1-1; 7 positions match TRBD1. This CDR3 region has 14 residues. V lost 1 base, J lost 9 bases, and 8 bases stayed unmatched. CDR1 and CDR2 (germline): SEHNR, FQNEAQ (reference sequence). CDR3 sequence reads: CASSLERQGPKAFF. The CDR3 bases are TGTGCCAGCAGCTTAGAGAGACAGGGCCCGAAAGCTTTCTTT.

This clone was recorded a few times. The V gene is TRBV2, the J gene TRBJ2-1; 8 bases are a match to TRBD2. This CDR3 is 13 amino acids long. CDR1 is SNHLY and CDR2 is FYNNEI in the germline V gene. V lost 6 bases to trimming and J lost 2 bases; unmatched junction nucleotides: 0. The CDR3 nucleotides read TGTGCCAGCAGCGGGGGGGCCTACAATGAGCAGTTCTTC. Its translation: CASSGGAYNEQFF. The whole variable domain, remainder taken from reference TRBV2 and TRBJ2-1, is EPEVTQTPSHQVTQMGQEVILRCVPISNHLYFYWYRQILGQKVEFLVSFYNNEISEKSEIFDDQFSVERPDGSNFTLKIRSTKLEDSAMYFCASSGGAYNEQFFGPGTRLTVL.

The rearrangement links TRBV12-3 or TRBV12-4 to TRBJ1-1, with 9 positions matching TRBD1. Trimming took 6 bases from V and 10 from J; bases not matched to a gene: 9. The CDR3 sequence is 13 residues long. CDR3 protein: CASRVRQGERAFF. CDR3 sequence (DNA): TGTGCCAGCAGAGTAAGACAGGGGGAACGAGCTTTCTTT.

This clone turned up a few times. The V gene is TRBV7-2, the J gene TRBJ1-2, with 8 bases fitting TRBD1. Germline trimming cut 5 bases from V and 4 bases from J; bases unmatched to any gene: 3. Germline CDR1 SGHTA, CDR2 FQGNSA. The CDR3 has 13 amino acids. As DNA, the CDR3 is TGTGCCAGCAGCGGACAGGGATCCTATGGCTACACCTTC. Protein sequence: CASSGQGSYGYTF.

The V call is TRBV18, the J call TRBJ2-2; a weak D match, TRBD1 (6 bases). Germline V lookup: CDR1 KGHSH, CDR2 LQKENI. This CDR3 contains 13 residues. The V gene lost 1 base and the J gene lost 7 bases, with 7 bases spanning the gap. CDR3 in amino acids: CASSPRGLGELFF. The CDR3 bases are TGTGCCAGCTCACCACGGGGGCTCGGGGAGCTGTTTTTT.

This sequence joins TRBV5-4 and TRBJ2-3; 9 bases align to TRBD1. The V segment lost 4 bases and the J segment 5 bases; nucleotides outside the gene matches: 8. The CDR3 runs to 15 residues. Germline CDR1 reads SGHNT; CDR2 reads YYREEE (reference sequence). This CDR3 is CASSPRTGDIDTQYF. The CDR3 DNA reads TGTGCCAGCAGCCCACGGACAGGGGACATAGATACGCAGTATTTT. Combining the CDR3 with reference TRBV5-4 and TRBJ2-3 gives the whole variable domain ETGVTQSPTHLIKTRGQQVTLRCSSQSGHNTVSWYQQALGQGPQFIFQYYREEENGRGNFPPRFSGLQFPNYSSELNVNALELDDSALYLCASSPRTGDIDTQYFGPGTRLTVL.

The chain joins TRBV16 to TRBJ2-3, with D maybe TRBD2 (6 bases). V was trimmed by 5 bases and J by 0 bases, leaving 15 bases between them. The CDR3 has 16 residues. Germline V gives CDR1 KGHSY, CDR2 FQNENV. CDR3 in amino acids: CASSSQRAPSTDTQYF. The CDR3 nucleotides read TGTGCCAGCAGCTCCCAGCGGGCCCCTAGCACAGATACGCAGTATTTT.

The CDR3 sequence: CSVVGADTQYF. Written as DNA, the CDR3 is TGCAGCGTTGTAGGGGCAGATACGCAGTATTTT. V is TRBV29-1 and J is TRBJ2-3; TRBD1 might be the D (5 bases). V lost 4 bases and J lost 4, with 6 bases in between. CDR3 length: 11 amino acids. Per germline, CDR1 SQVTM and CDR2 ANQGSEA.

The chain combines TRBV6-5 with TRBJ1-1; unclear D gene. Trimming left V 0 bases short and J 1 base short, with 9 bases between. Germline V gene data show CDR1 as MNHEY and CDR2 as SVGAGI. This CDR3 is built from 15 residues. CDR3 protein: CASSYSEQTNTEAFF. The CDR3 DNA follows: TGTGCCAGCAGTTACTCGGAACAGACGAACACTGAAGCTTTCTTT.

This clone is a singleton in its sample. The rearrangement uses TRBV7-9 and TRBJ1-1, with TRBD1 matching over 9 bases. The V gene end was trimmed by 4 bases and the J gene end by 3 bases; junction bases not matched to a gene: 3. Per the germline V gene, CDR1 is SEHNR and CDR2 is FQNEAQ (reference sequence). The CDR3 is made up of 14 amino acids. The CDR3 nucleotides are TGTGCCAGCAGCTCGGGACAGGGCGACACTGAAGCTTTCTTT. It encodes CASSSGQGDTEAFF.

This clone was seen a few times. The chain has TRBV10-3 and TRBJ2-7; 7 bases align to TRBD1. Germline values: CDR1 ENHRY, CDR2 SYGVKD. Unmatched junction bases numbered 6, after V lost 3 bases and J lost 4 bases. The CDR3 sequence is 14 residues long. In DNA, the CDR3 is TGTGCCATCAGTGAAAGACAGGGTGGGTACGAGCAGTACTTC. Its protein is CAISERQGGYEQYF.

The chain joins TRBV7-3 to TRBJ2-3; TRBD2 aligns across 10 bases. The V segment lost 1 base and the J segment 8 bases; nucleotides outside the gene matches: 15. Germline V lookup: CDR1 SGHTA, CDR2 FQGTGA. The CDR3 length is 18 residues. The CDR3 nucleotides read TGTGCCAGCAGCTTAAGCTCGGGTCTAGCGGGAGAATCAGTTACGCAGTATTTT. Amino acids: CASSLSSGLAGESVTQYF.

Turning to this clone: Other nucleotide sequences from this sample produce the same CDR3. The genes are TRBV7-2 and TRBJ2-7, with D uncertain. The CDR3 covers 11 residues. V lost 4 bases, J lost 2 bases, and 3 bases lay in between. The germline V gene encodes CDR1 SGHTA and CDR2 FQGNSA. The CDR3 here is CASSSAYEQYF. Here the CDR3 DNA reads TGTGCCAGCAGCTCGGCCTACGAGCAGTACTTC.

The chain combines TRBV19 with TRBJ2-2; perhaps TRBD1 as D (6 bases). The CDR3 loop spans 15 amino acids. V lost 9 bases and J lost 6, with 20 bases in between. The germline V gene has CDR1 LNHDA and CDR2 SQIVND (reference sequence). The CDR3 here is CASKVQGLGAGELFF. The CDR3 region has the DNA TGTGCCAGCAAGGTTCAGGGGCTTGGCGCCGGGGAGCTGTTTTTT.